These 21 T cell receptor beta chains were sequenced from one sample in a study of CD8 T cells in ankylosing spondylitis. General study results and limits: One TCR beta motif, made up of fewer than 10 highly homologous variants, appeared characteristic of ankylosing spondylitis blood.

Their target antigens are unknown. TCRdb fed the 5' RACE reads into MiXCR, producing one record per CDR3 protein. The table lists around 770,000 distinct CDR3 sequences, 15% to 20% of them singletons, with 19% in the top ten. The sample consisted of blood, either unsorted or a sorted T cell fraction (not recorded which). These TCRs come from a male donor with ankylosing spondylitis.

A word on this clonotype: This may stem from a read error, because a much larger clone lies one nucleotide away. The rearrangement joins TRBV12-3 or TRBV12-4 to TRBJ1-2, with a possible D match to TRBD1 (6 bases). This CDR3 has 14 amino acids. The CDR3 loop is CVSSLQGENYGYTF. CDR3 coding DNA: TGTGTCAGCAGTTTACAGGGAGAAAACTATGGCTACACCTTC.

V and J are TRBV27 and TRBJ2-5; 8 positions agree with TRBD1. Trimming removed 7 bases from V and 5 bases from J; junction bases left unmatched: 9. Germline V lookup: CDR1 MNHEY, CDR2 SMNVEV (reference sequence). The CDR3 spans 14 residues. The CDR3 reads CASMGRGLGETQYF. DNA of the CDR3: TGTGCCAGCATGGGCAGGGGGCTTGGTGAGACCCAGTACTTC.

The CDR3 nucleotides are TGTGCCAGCAGACCCGCCCAGGGTAGGAGCACAGATACGCAGTATTTT. It translates to CASRPAQGRSTDTQYF. The chain recombines TRBV12-3 or TRBV12-4 with TRBJ2-3; weak D call: TRBD1 (5 bases). The length of the CDR3 is 16 residues. Between the trimmed V and J ends, which lost 6 bases and 0 bases, there was a span of 16 bases.

J is TRBJ2-3 and V is TRBV15; 7 bases fit TRBD1. Losses at the gene ends were 3 bases for V and 2 bases for J; bases not matched to a gene: 11. The CDR3 runs 17 residues. Germline V CDR1 and CDR2: LNHNV, YYDKDF (reference sequence). In DNA, the CDR3 is TGTGCCACCAGCAGTGATACAAGGACAGGCCTCACAGATACGCAGTATTTT. It yields the protein CATSSDTRTGLTDTQYF.

The gene calls are TRBV20-1 and TRBJ1-2, with 10 bases that match TRBD1. CDR3 size: 15 residues. Trimming cost V 6 bases and J 4 bases; bases outside gene matches: 11. Germline V gene lookup returns CDR1 DFQATT and CDR2 SNEGSKA (reference sequence). CDR3 DNA: TGCAGTGCCAGGACAGGGGGACCGCCTCCCTATGGCTACACCTTC. Translated: CSARTGGPPPYGYTF.

There are a few counts of this clonotype. The chain combines TRBV20-1 with TRBJ2-1; D gene unclear. With 8 bases removed from V and 0 bases from J, the gap between germline ends came to 11 bases. Germline CDR1 reads DFQATT; CDR2 reads SNEGSKA (reference sequence). The CDR3 contains 13 residues. CDR3 sequence: CSTSASSYNEQFF. CDR3 bases: TGCAGTACATCAGCGAGCTCCTACAATGAGCAGTTCTTC.

CDR3 coding DNA: TGTGCCAGCACCTCGGAAATGGGGGCGTGGTATGGCTACACCTTC. As protein: CASTSEMGAWYGYTF. V gene TRBV2 combines with J gene TRBJ1-2; D possibly corresponds to TRBD1 (6 bases). Deletions cut 7 bases from V and 5 bases from J, with 20 bases between. CDR3 length: 15 amino acids. Per the germline V gene, CDR1 is SNHLY and CDR2 is FYNNEI. Full variable domain (rest looked up from reference TRBV2 and TRBJ1-2): EPEVTQTPSHQVTQMGQEVILRCVPISNHLYFYWYRQILGQKVEFLVSFYNNEISEKSEIFDDQFSVERPDGSNFTLKIRSTKLEDSAMYFCASTSEMGAWYGYTFGSGTRLTVV.

Regarding this clonotype: Compared with germline, one end of the junction differs, possibly owing to a read error. The rearrangement joins TRBV3-1 to TRBJ2-1; no firm D call. Germline values: CDR1 LGHDT, CDR2 YNNKEL (reference sequence). The CDR3 is made up of 13 amino acids. CDR3 DNA: TGTGCCAGCAGCCAAGGGAACGCCCTCAAAATCATCTTC. As protein: CASSQGNALKIIF.

This clonotype showed up just a few times. The rearrangement links TRBV6-1 to TRBJ1-2; 9 nucleotides align to TRBD1. The CDR3 has 16 amino acids. Germline CDR1 reads MNHNS; CDR2 reads SASEGT. V gave up 6 bases and J gave up 4 bases; unmatched junction bases: 12. This CDR3 reads CASSKERTGELYGYTF. In nucleotides, the CDR3 is TGTGCCAGCAGCAAAGAAAGGACAGGGGAACTCTATGGCTACACCTTC.

The V and J genes are TRBV3-1 and TRBJ2-3; possible D gene TRBD1, 6 bases. V dropped 4 bases and J dropped 2 bases, with 25 bases sitting between them. Per germline, CDR1 LGHDT and CDR2 YNNKEL (reference sequence). CDR3 size: 19 residues. CDR3 in amino acids: CASSPFLDRPATTTDTQYF. The CDR3 DNA reads TGTGCCAGCAGCCCCTTTCTCGACAGGCCCGCAACAACCACAGATACGCAGTATTTT.

This clonotype showed up just a few times. The chain uses TRBV29-1 and TRBJ1-1; a possible D gene is TRBD1 (6 bases). Trimming pared 7 bases from V and 0 bases from J, leaving 15 bases between. CDR1 is SQVTM, CDR2 ANQGSEA, per germline. This CDR3 contains 14 residues. CDR3 protein: CSGVQQGLNTEAFF. In DNA, the CDR3 is TGCAGCGGGGTGCAACAGGGTTTGAACACTGAAGCTTTCTTT.

This clonotype turned up a few times. The rearrangement links TRBV3-1 to TRBJ2-3, with D perhaps being TRBD1 or TRBD2 (5 bases each). V lost 10 bases to trimming and J lost 2 bases, with 16 bases between them. The germline V gene has CDR1 LGHDT and CDR2 YNNKEL (reference sequence). This CDR3 is built from 14 residues. In DNA form, the CDR3 reads TGTGCCACCGATGGGGGAAAAATCACAGATACGCAGTATTTT. Protein sequence: CATDGGKITDTQYF.

The chain is built from TRBV4-1 and TRBJ1-6, with 12 bases aligning to TRBD1. Germline loops: CDR1 MGHRA, CDR2 YSYEKL. Losses at the gene ends were 3 bases for V and 10 bases for J; bases not matched to a gene: 10. This CDR3 contains 17 residues. CDR3 nucleotides: TGCGCCAGCAGCCATGGGGACAGGGGGCTCCCGTTCTCACCCCTCCACTTT. As protein: CASSHGDRGLPFSPLHF.

The chain uses TRBV4-1 and TRBJ1-2, with 9 positions matching TRBD1. Trimming cost V 5 bases and J 2 bases; bases outside gene matches: 3. Per the germline V gene, CDR1 is MGHRA and CDR2 is YSYEKL. The CDR3 contains 14 residues. Written as DNA, the CDR3 is TGCGCCAGCAGCATAGACAGGGGGAACTATGGCTACACCTTC. Translating it yields CASSIDRGNYGYTF.

The chain links TRBV5-1 to TRBJ2-5; tentatively, D is TRBD1 or TRBD2 (5 bases each). The germline V and J ends were trimmed by 3 bases and 1 base, with 16 bases remaining between them. This CDR3 region has 16 residues. The germline CDR1 and CDR2 sequences are SGHRS and YFSETQ. The CDR3: CASSSLGAGRQETQYF. The CDR3, as DNA: TGCGCCAGCAGCTCACTCGGGGCGGGCCGCCAAGAGACCCAGTACTTC.

This clonotype was found many times. V usage is TRBV27 and J usage is TRBJ2-1; 12 bases match TRBD2. Germline V CDR1 and CDR2: MNHEY, SMNVEV (reference sequence). V lost 4 bases to trimming and J lost 7 bases; unmatched junction nucleotides: 2. This CDR3 has 14 amino acids. The CDR3 region is CASSSSGRANEQFF. The CDR3 nucleotides are TGTGCCAGCAGTTCTAGCGGGAGGGCTAATGAGCAGTTCTTC.

This clonotype was recorded once. The junction differs from germline at one of its ends, possibly a read error. The chain combines TRBV27 with TRBJ2-7; D possibly corresponds to TRBD2 (6 bases). Germline lookup yields CDR1 MNHEY and CDR2 SMNVEV (reference sequence). The CDR3 runs to 15 residues. The chain's CDR3 is CASSYVAGSLYEPYF. CDR3 DNA sequence: TGTGCCAGCAGTTACGTCGCGGGATCGCTCTACGAGCCGTACTTC.

Here the CDR3 DNA reads TGTGCCAGCAGTTTAATCCCCAAAAGACTAGCGGGGGCCTTGACAGATACGCAGTATTTT. Amino acids: CASSLIPKRLAGALTDTQYF. The chain uses TRBV12-3 or TRBV12-4 and TRBJ2-3; 12 bases map to TRBD2. The CDR3 extends over 20 amino acids. V was clipped by 2 bases and J by 3 bases; unmatched bases: 15.

Many counts were recorded for this clonotype. A read error may account for a junction end that differs from germline. V is TRBV9 and J is TRBJ1-6, with D uncertain. Germline CDR1 and CDR2: SGDLS and YYNGEE. This CDR3 is 13 amino acids long. CDR3 DNA sequence: TGTGCCAGCAGCGTAGACAGTAATTCGCCCCTCCACTTT. The encoded protein is CASSVDSNSPLHF.

The CDR3 protein is CASTRRSGANVLTF. CDR3 sequence (DNA): TGTGCCAGCACCCGTCGGAGTGGGGCCAACGTCCTGACTTTC. The chain carries TRBV7-2 and TRBJ2-6, with no clear D. The CDR3 has 14 residues. Germline lookup yields CDR1 SGHTA and CDR2 FQGNSA. V shed 7 bases and J shed 3 bases, with 10 bases lying between them.

This clonotype was observed a handful of times. The rearrangement links TRBV7-6 to TRBJ2-5; D may be TRBD1 (5 bases). From germline, CDR1 is SGHVS and CDR2 FNYEAQ. Trimming stripped 1 base from V and 7 bases from J, with 13 bases between. CDR3 length: 14 residues. CDR3 residues: CASSLVFGAGTQYF. The DNA for the CDR3 is TGTGCCAGCAGCTTAGTGTTTGGGGCCGGGACCCAGTACTTC.